This TCR beta chain was captured in a study of shared T cell receptors in the human thymus. Germline V CDR1 and CDR2: SGHKS, YYEKEE (reference sequence). The CDR3 length is 16 residues. Between the trimmed V and J ends, which lost 0 bases and 1 base, there was a span of 13 bases. Profiled with immunoSEQ multiplex PCR; TCRdb holds only in-frame clones, not every one. The table has roughly 710,000 clones, approximately 85% seen once. These sequences were also reported in another study, on human thymus T cells.

The rearrangement uses TRBV5-5 and TRBJ1-1; D is undetermined. Sequencing was carried out using thymocytes. The receptor was derived from a girl less than two years old with a congenital heart defect. CDR3 coding DNA: TGTGCCAGCAGCTTGGCGCCCCTTGAGGGGAACACTGAAGCTTTCTTT. Its translation is CASSLAPLEGNTEAFF.